The entry below gives a single TCR beta chain sequence along with its context. Other DNA sequences of this sample code for an identical CDR3. Per the original data handling: Amplifying reference gene primers gave estimates of nucleated cell counts. Assay used: immunoSEQ multiplex PCR; TCRdb lists only in-frame clones, some missing. V, J and clone size are taken as reported in that table, and D and trimming were inferred from the DNA itself. The table shows some 200,000 clones, with under 90% occurring only once. Looked up from germline, CDR1 is MNHEY and CDR2 is SVGAGI. The ends lost 0 bases at V and 0 bases at J; junction bases unmatched: 3. CDR3 length equals 16 residues. This entry belongs to a study of blood T cell repertoires in COVID-19. Study-level information: The United States, Italy and Spain provided the acute and convalescent COVID-19 samples.

The specimen sequenced was peripheral blood. V is TRBV6-5 and J is TRBJ2-3; 7 bases are shared with TRBD1. The source of this sequence is a man of 80 years or more with acute or convalescent COVID-19. CDR3 amino acids: CASSYSKGASTDTQYF. CDR3 nucleotides: TGTGCCAGCAGTTACTCGAAGGGGGCAAGCACAGATACGCAGTATTTT.